A single sample is the source of the 6 T cell receptor beta chains below, sequenced in a study of T cells in Graves' hyperthyroidism and ophthalmopathy. Amplification targeted TCR beta CDR3 regions from RNA transcripts. First-round RT-PCR of the TCR CDR3 relied on the HTBI primer set. MiXCR, applied by TCRdb to the multiplex PCR reads, yields one record per CDR3 protein. The sample lists hundreds of thousands of distinct CDR3 sequences; about 19% were seen once. The sequenced sample consisted of blood. These receptors were taken from a woman aged 50 to 60 with Graves' hyperthyroidism that later progressed to Graves' ophthalmopathy.

V and J are TRBV3-1 and TRBJ1-3, with TRBD1 identical over 8 bases. The CDR3 totals 15 residues. The germline V gene encodes CDR1 LGHDT and CDR2 YNNKEL (reference sequence). Trimming at V came to 4 bases and at J to 4 bases, leaving 6 bases not matched to a gene. In DNA form, the CDR3 reads TGTGCCAGCAGCCCAGGACAGGGTATGGGAAACACCATATATTTT. Translating gives CASSPGQGMGNTIYF.

This clonotype was counted between two and nine times. This rearrangement joins TRBV6-6 to TRBJ2-5; D is uncertain. V was cut by 0 bases and J by 2 bases, with 10 bases left in between. CDR3 length: 15 residues. Germline values: CDR1 MNHNY, CDR2 SVGAGI (reference sequence). The CDR3 nucleotides read TGTGCCAGCAGTTACTCGTTCACGGGTCAAGAGACCCAGTACTTC. Its translation is CASSYSFTGQETQYF.

The chain joins TRBV6-1 to TRBJ1-5; D is uncertain. The CDR3 is made up of 13 amino acids. CDR1 and CDR2 (germline): MNHNS, SASEGT. The germline V and J ends were trimmed by 6 bases and 6 bases, with 12 bases remaining between them. As DNA, the CDR3 is TGTGCCAGCAGGACCAGATGGGGTCAGCCCCAGCATTTT. It encodes CASRTRWGQPQHF.

This clonotype was detected a few times. The chain couples TRBV7-2 to TRBJ2-7, with 11 bases matching TRBD1. CDR3 length: 16 amino acids. Trimming took 3 bases from V and 5 from J; bases not matched to a gene: 9. Germline V gives CDR1 SGHTA, CDR2 FQGNSA. The CDR3 DNA follows: TGTGCCAGCAGCTTTATTAGGACAGGGGGCTTCCACGAGCAGTACTTC. Translated: CASSFIRTGGFHEQYF.

The chain has TRBV5-1 and TRBJ2-6; D may be TRBD2 (6 bases). V dropped 2 bases and J dropped 3 bases, with 15 bases sitting between them. Per germline, CDR1 SGHRS and CDR2 YFSETQ. The CDR3 is 17 amino acids. CDR3 DNA sequence: TGCGCCAGCAGCTTAGGTCGAGGAGGGCGTGGGGCCAACGTCCTGACTTTC. Translated, it gives CASSLGRGGRGANVLTF.

This clonotype has at least ten counts. This chain joins TRBV11-2 and TRBJ2-5, with 12 bases matching TRBD1. Germline CDR1 and CDR2: SGHAT and FQNNGV. After removal of 5 bases from V and 5 bases from J, the junction contained 15 bases not matched to a gene. CDR3 size: 18 residues. This chain's CDR3 is CASSVLRPGQGARETQYF. The CDR3 bases are TGTGCCAGCAGCGTACTAAGACCGGGACAGGGGGCGCGGGAGACCCAGTACTTC.